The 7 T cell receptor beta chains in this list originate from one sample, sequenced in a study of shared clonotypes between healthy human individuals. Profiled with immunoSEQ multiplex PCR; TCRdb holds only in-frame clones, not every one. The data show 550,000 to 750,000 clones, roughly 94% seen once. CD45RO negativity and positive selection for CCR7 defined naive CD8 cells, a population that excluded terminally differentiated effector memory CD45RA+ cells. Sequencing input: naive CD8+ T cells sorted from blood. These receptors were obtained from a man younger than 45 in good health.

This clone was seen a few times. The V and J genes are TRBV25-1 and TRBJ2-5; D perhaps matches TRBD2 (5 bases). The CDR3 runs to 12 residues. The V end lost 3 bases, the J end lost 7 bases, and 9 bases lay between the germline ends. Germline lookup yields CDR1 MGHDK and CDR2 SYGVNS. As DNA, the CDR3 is TGTGCCAGCAGTGACGATGAGGGGACCCAGTACTTC. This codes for CASSDDEGTQYF.

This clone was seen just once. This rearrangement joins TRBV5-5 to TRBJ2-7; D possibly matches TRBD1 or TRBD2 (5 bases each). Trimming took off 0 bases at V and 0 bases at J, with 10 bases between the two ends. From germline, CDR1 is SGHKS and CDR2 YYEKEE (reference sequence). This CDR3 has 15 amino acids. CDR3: CASSLAGASSYEQYF. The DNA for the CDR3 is TGTGCCAGCAGCTTGGCCGGGGCTTCCTCCTACGAGCAGTACTTC.

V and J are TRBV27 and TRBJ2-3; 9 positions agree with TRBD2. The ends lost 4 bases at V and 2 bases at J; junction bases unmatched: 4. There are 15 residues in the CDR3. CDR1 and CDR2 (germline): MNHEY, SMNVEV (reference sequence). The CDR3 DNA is TGTGCCAGCAGTTACCTAGCGGGATTCACAGATACGCAGTATTTT. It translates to CASSYLAGFTDTQYF.

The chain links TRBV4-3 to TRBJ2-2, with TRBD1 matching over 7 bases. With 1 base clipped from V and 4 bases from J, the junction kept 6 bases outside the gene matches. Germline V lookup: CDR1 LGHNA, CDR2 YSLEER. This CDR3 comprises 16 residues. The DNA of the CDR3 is TGCGCCAGCAGCCAAGTCGTCGGGGACAGCACCGGGGAGCTGTTTTTT. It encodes CASSQVVGDSTGELFF.

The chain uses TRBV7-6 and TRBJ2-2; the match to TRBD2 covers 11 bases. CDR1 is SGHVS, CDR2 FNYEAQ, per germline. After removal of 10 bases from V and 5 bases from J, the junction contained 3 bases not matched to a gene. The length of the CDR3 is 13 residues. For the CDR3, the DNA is TGTGCCACGGGACTAGCGGCGACCGGGGAGCTGTTTTTT. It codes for CATGLAATGELFF. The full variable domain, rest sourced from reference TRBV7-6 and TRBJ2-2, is GAGVSQSPRYKVTKRGQDVALRCDPISGHVSLYWYRQALGQGPEFLTYFNYEAQQDKSGLPNDRFSAERPEGSISTLTIQRTEQRDSAMYRCATGLAATGELFFGEGSRLTVL.

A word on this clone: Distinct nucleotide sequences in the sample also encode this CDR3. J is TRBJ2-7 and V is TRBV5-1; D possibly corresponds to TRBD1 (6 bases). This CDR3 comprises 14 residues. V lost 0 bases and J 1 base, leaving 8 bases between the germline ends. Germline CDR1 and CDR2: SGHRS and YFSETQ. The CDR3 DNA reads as TGCGCCAGCAGCTTGGGAGGGGGTTCCTACGAGCAGTACTTC. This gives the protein CASSLGGGSYEQYF.

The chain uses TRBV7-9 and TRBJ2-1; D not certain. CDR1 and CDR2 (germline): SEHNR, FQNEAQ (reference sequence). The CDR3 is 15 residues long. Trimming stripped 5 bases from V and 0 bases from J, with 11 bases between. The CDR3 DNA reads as TGTGCCAGCAGCCCGCCCTCCAGCTCCTACAATGAGCAGTTCTTC. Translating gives CASSPPSSSYNEQFF.